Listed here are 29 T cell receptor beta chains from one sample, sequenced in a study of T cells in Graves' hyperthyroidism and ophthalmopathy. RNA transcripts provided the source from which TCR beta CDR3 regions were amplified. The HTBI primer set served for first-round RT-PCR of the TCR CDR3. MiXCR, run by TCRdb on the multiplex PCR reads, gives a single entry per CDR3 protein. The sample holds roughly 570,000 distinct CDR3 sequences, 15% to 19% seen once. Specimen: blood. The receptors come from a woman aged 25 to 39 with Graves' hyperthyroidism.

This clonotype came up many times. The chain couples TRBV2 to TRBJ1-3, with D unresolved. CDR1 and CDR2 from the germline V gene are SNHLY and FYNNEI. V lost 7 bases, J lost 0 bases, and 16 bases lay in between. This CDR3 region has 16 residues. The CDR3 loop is CASTRTAPFSGNTIYF. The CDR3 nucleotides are TGTGCCAGCACTCGGACTGCGCCTTTCTCTGGAAACACCATATATTTT.

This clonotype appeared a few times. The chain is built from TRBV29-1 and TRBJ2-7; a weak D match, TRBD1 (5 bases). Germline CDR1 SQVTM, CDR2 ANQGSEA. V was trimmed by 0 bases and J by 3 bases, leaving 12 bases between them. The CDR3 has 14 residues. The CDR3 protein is CSVEDRGSRYEQYF. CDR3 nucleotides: TGCAGCGTTGAAGATAGGGGCAGCCGCTACGAGCAGTACTTC.

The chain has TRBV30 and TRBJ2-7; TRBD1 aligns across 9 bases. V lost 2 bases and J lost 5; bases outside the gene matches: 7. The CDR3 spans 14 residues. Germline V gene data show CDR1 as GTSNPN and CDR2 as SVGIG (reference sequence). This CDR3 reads CAWSWGQGSNEQYF. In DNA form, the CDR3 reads TGTGCCTGGAGTTGGGGACAGGGTTCGAACGAGCAGTACTTC.

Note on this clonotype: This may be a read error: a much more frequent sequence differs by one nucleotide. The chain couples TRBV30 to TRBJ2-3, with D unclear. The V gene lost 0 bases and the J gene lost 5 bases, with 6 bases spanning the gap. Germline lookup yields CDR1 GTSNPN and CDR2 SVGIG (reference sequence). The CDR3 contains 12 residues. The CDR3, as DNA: TGTGCCTGGAGTGTTTCGGTAGATACGCAGTATTTT. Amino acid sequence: CAWSVSVDTQYF.

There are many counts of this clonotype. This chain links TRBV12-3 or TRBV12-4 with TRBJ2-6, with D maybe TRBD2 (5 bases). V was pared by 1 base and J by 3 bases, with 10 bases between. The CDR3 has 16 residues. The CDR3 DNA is TGTGCCAGCAGTTTAGGTTCCAGCGGTGGGGCCAACGTCCTGACTTTC. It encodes CASSLGSSGGANVLTF.

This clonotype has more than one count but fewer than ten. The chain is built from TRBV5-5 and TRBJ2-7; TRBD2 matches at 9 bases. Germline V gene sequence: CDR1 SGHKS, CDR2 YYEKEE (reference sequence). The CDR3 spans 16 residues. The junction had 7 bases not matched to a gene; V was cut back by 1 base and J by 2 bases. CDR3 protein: CASSLLLAGTPYEQYF. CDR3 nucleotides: TGTGCCAGCAGCTTGCTGCTAGCGGGAACACCCTACGAGCAGTACTTC.

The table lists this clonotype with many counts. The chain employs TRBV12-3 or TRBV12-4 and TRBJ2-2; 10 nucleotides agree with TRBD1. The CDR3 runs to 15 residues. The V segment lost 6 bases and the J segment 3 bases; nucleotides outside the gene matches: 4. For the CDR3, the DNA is TGTGCCAGCAGCCCGGACAGGGGGGACACCGGGGAGCTGTTTTTT. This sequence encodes CASSPDRGDTGELFF.

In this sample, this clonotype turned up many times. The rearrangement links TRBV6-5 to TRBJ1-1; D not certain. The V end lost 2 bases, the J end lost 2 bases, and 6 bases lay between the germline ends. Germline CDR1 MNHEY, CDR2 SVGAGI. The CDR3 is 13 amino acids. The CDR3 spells CASSYGQNTEAFF. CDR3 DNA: TGTGCCAGCAGTTACGGCCAAAACACTGAAGCTTTCTTT.

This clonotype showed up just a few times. As DNA, the CDR3 is TGCAGCGTACCGCGGACTAACTACAATGAGCAGTTCTTC. Protein product: CSVPRTNYNEQFF. The chain has TRBV29-1 and TRBJ2-1, with D perhaps matching TRBD2 (6 bases). Germline loops: CDR1 SQVTM, CDR2 ANQGSEA. The CDR3 has 13 residues. V lost 6 bases and J lost 3, with 12 bases in between.

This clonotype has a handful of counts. For the CDR3, the DNA is TGTGCCAGTAGTATCGCGCCGGGATCCCAGCCCCAGCATTTT. Protein: CASSIAPGSQPQHF. The chain couples TRBV19 to TRBJ1-5; D is unresolved. The CDR3 has 14 residues. The germline gives CDR1 LNHDA, CDR2 SQIVND (reference sequence). V was clipped by 3 bases and J by 7 bases, with 13 bases between them.

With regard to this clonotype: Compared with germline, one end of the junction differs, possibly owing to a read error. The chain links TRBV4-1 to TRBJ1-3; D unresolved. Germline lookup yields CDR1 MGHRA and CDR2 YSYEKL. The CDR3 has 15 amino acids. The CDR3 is CASSQDPNVGNTIYF. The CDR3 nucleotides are TGTGCCAGCAGCCAAGATCCGAATGTTGGAAACACCATATATTTT.

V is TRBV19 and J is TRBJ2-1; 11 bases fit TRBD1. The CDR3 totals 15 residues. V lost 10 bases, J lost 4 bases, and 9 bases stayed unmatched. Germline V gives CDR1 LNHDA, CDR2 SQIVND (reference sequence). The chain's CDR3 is CATITGTGGYNEQFF. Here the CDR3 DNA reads TGTGCCACCATAACGGGGACAGGGGGTTACAATGAGCAGTTCTTC.

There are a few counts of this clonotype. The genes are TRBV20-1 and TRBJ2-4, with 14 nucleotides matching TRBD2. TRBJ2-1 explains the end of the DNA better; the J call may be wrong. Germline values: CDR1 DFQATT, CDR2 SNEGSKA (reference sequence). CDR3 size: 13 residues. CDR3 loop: CSAAGTSGRIQFF. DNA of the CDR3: TGCAGTGCTGCCGGGACTAGCGGGAGAATTCAGTTCTTC.

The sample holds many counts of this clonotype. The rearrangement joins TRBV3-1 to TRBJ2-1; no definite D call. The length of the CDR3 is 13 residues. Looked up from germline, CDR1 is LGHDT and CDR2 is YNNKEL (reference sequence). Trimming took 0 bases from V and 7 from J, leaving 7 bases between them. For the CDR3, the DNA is TGTGCCAGCAGCCAAGATCTACCTAATGAGCAGTTCTTC. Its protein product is CASSQDLPNEQFF.

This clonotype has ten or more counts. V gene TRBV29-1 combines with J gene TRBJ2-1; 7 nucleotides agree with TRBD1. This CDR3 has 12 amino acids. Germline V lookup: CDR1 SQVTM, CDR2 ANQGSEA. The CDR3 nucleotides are TGCTCTGTAGGGGGCAGGTACAATGAGCAGTTCTTC. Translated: CSVGGRYNEQFF.

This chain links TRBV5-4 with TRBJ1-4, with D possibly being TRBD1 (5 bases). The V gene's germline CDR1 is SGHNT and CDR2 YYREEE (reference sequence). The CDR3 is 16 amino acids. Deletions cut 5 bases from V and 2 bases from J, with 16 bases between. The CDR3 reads CASSPEVGGTNEKLFF. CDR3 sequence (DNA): TGTGCCAGCAGTCCGGAGGTCGGGGGGACTAATGAAAAACTGTTTTTT.

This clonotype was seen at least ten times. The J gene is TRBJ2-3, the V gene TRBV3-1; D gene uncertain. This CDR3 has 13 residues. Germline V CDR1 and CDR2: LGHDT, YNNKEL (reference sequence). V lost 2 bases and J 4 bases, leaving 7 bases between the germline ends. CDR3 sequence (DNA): TGTGCCAGCAGCCAACTAACCGCAGATACGCAGTATTTT. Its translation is CASSQLTADTQYF.

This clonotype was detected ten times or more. CDR3 amino acids: CASSYGTGTYEQYF. CDR3 DNA: TGCGCCAGCAGCTACGGGACAGGGACCTACGAGCAGTACTTC. The rearrangement joins TRBV5-1 to TRBJ2-7; 9 bases align to TRBD1. The CDR3 has 14 amino acids. V lost 3 bases, J lost 2 bases, and 3 bases stayed unmatched. CDR1 and CDR2 (germline): SGHRS, YFSETQ.

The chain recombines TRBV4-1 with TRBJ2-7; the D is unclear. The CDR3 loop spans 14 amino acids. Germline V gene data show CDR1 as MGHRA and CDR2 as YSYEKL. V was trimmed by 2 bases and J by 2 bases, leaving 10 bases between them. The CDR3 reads CASSQPDGTYEQYF. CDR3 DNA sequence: TGCGCCAGCAGCCAACCGGACGGAACCTACGAGCAGTACTTC.

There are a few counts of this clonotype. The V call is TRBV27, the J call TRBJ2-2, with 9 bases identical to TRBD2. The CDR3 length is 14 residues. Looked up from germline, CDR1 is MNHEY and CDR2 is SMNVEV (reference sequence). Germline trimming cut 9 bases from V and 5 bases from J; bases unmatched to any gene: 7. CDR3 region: CASRSGRWTGELFF. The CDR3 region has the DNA TGTGCCAGTCGTAGCGGGAGATGGACCGGGGAGCTGTTTTTT.

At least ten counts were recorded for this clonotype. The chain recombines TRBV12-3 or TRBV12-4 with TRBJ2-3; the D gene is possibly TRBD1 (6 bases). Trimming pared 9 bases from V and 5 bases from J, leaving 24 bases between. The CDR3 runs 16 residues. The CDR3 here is CASQPMGAAWGDTQYF. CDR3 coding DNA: TGTGCCAGTCAACCAATGGGGGCGGCCTGGGGAGATACGCAGTATTTT.

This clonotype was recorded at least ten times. CDR3 sequence (DNA): TGTGCCAGCAGCCAAGGACAGGACTATGGCTACACCTTC. As protein: CASSQGQDYGYTF. V and J are TRBV16 and TRBJ1-2, with 7 bases that match TRBD1. Germline loops: CDR1 KGHSY, CDR2 FQNENV. The CDR3 consists of 13 residues. V trimming: 2 bases; J trimming: 3 bases; junction bases outside the gene matches: 0.

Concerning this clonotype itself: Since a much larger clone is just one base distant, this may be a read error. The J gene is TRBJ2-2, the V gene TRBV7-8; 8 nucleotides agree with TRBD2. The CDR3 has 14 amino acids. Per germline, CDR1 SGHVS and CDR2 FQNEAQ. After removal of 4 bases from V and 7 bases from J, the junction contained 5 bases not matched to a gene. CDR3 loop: CASSSAGAVGELFF. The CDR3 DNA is TGTGCCAGCAGCTCAGCGGGAGCGGTCGGGGAGCTGTTTTTT.

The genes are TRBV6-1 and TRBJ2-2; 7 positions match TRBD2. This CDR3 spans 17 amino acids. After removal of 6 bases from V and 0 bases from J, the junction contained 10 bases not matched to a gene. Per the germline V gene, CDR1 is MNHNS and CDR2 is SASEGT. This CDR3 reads CASRNLDLAANTGELFF. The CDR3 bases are TGTGCCAGCAGAAACTTGGATCTAGCGGCGAACACCGGGGAGCTGTTTTTT.

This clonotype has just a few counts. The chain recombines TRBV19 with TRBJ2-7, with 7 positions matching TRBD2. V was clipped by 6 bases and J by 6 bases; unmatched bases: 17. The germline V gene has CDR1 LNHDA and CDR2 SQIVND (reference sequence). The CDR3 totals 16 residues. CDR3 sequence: CASSPSGGGPSGEQYF. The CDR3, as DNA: TGTGCCAGTAGCCCATCGGGAGGAGGGCCATCGGGCGAGCAGTACTTC.

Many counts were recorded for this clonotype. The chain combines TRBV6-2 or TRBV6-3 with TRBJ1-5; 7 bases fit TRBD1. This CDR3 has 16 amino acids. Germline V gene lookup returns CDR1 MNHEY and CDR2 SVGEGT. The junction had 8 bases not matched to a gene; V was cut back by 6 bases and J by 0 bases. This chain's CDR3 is CASSHRGPYSNQPQHF. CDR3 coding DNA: TGTGCCAGCAGCCACAGGGGCCCCTATAGCAATCAGCCCCAGCATTTT.

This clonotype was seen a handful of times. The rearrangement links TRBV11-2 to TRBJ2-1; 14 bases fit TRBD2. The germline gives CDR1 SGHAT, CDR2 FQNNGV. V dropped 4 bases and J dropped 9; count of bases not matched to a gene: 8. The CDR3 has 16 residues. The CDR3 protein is CASSSSTSGRAGEQFF. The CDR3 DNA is TGTGCCAGCAGCTCTTCGACTAGCGGGAGGGCCGGTGAGCAGTTCTTC.

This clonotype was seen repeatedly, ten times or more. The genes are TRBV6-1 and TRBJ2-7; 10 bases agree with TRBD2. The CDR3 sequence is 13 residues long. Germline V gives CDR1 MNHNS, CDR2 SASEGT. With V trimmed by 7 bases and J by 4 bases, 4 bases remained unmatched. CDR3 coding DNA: TGTGCCAGCACGGAGACTAGCGGGTACGAGCAGTACTTC. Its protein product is CASTETSGYEQYF.

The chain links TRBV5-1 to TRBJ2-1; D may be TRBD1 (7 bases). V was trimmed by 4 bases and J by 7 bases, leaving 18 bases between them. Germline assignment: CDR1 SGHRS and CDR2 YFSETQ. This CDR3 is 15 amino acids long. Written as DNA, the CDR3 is TGCGCCAGCAGCGAGGATGGCAGGGGGGTGAATGAGCAGTTCTTC. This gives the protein CASSEDGRGVNEQFF.